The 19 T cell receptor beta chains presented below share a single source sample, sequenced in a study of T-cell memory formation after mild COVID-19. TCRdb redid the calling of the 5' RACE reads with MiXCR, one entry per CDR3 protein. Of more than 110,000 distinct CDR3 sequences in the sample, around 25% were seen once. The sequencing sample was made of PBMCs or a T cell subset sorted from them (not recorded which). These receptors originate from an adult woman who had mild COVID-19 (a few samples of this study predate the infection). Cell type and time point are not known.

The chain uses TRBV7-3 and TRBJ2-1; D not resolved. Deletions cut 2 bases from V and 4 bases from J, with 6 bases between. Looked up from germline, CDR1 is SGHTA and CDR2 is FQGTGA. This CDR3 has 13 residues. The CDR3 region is CASSLSEYNEQFF. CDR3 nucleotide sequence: TGTGCCAGCAGCTTATCCGAATACAATGAGCAGTTCTTC.

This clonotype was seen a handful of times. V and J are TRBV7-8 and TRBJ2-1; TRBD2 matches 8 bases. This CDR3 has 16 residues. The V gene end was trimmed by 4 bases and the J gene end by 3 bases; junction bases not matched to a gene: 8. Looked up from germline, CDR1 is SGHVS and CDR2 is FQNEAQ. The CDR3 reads CASSSAGLDLYNEQFF. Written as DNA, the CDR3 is TGTGCCAGCAGCTCAGCGGGACTAGATCTCTACAATGAGCAGTTCTTC.

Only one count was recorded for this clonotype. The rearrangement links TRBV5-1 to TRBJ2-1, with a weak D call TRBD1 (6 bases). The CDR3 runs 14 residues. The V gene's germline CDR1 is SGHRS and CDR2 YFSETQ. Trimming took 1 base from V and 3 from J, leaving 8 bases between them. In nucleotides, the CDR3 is TGCGCCAGCAGCTTGACAGGGAACTACAATGAGCAGTTCTTC. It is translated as CASSLTGNYNEQFF.

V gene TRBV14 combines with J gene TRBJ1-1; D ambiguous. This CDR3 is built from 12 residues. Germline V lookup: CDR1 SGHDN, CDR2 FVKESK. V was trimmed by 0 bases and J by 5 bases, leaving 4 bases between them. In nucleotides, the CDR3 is TGTGCCAGCAGCCAAGAATGGACTGAAGCTTTCTTT. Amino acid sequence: CASSQEWTEAFF.

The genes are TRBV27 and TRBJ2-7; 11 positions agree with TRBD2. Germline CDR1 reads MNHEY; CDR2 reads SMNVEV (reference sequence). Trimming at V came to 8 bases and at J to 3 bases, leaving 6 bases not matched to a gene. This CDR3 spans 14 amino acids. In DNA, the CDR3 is TGTGCCAGCGCACTAGCGGGAGACTACTACGAGCAGTACTTC. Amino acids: CASALAGDYYEQYF.

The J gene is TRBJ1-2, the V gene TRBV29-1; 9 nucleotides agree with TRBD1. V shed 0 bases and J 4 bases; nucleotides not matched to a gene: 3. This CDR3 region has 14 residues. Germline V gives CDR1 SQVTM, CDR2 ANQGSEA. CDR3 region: CSVEETGGFYGYTF. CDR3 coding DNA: TGCAGCGTTGAAGAAACAGGGGGCTTCTATGGCTACACCTTC.

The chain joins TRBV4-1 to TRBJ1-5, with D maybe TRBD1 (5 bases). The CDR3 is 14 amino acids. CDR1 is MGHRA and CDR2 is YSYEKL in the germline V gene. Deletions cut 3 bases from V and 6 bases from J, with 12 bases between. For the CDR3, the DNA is TGCGCCAGCAGCCAGCAGGGAACTGGTCAGCCCCAGCATTTT. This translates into CASSQQGTGQPQHF.

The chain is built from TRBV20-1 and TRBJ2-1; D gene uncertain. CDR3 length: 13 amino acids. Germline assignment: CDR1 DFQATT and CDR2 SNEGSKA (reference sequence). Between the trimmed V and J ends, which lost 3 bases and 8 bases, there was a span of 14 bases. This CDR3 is CSASSPTTDEQFF. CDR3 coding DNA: TGCAGTGCTAGCTCTCCTACGACCGATGAGCAGTTCTTC.

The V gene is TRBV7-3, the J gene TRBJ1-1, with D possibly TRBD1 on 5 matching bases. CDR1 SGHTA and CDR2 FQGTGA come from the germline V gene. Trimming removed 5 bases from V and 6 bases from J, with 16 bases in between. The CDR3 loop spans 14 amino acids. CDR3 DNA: TGTGCCAGCAGCCCCTGGGGGGGGAGCGCTGAAGCTTTCTTT. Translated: CASSPWGGSAEAFF.

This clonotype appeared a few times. The CDR3 sequence is CASSPPGSTDTQYF. The CDR3 DNA reads as TGTGCCAGCAGTCCCCCGGGAAGCACAGATACGCAGTATTTT. The J gene is TRBJ2-3, the V gene TRBV12-3 or TRBV12-4; the D gene is possibly TRBD2 (5 bases). V shed 5 bases and J shed 0 bases, with 9 bases lying between them. This CDR3 has 14 residues.

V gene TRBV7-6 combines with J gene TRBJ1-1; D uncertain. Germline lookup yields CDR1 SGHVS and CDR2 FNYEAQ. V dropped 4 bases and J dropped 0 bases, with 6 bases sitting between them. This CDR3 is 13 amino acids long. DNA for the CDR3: TGTGCCAGCAGCTCCGGCATGAACACTGAAGCTTTCTTT. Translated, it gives CASSSGMNTEAFF. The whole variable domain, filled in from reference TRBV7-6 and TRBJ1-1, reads GAGVSQSPRYKVTKRGQDVALRCDPISGHVSLYWYRQALGQGPEFLTYFNYEAQQDKSGLPNDRFSAERPEGSISTLTIQRTEQRDSAMYRCASSSGMNTEAFFGQGTRLTVV.

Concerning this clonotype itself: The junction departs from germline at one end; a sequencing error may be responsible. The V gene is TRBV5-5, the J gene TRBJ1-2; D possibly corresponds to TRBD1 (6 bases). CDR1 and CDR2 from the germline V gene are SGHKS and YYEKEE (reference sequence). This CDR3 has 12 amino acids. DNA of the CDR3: TGTGCCAGCAGCCATCTACAGGGCCCGCTCGCCTTC. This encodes CASSHLQGPLAF. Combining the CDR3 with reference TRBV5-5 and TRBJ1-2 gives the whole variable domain DAGVTQSPTHLIKTRGQQVTLRCSPISGHKSVSWYQQVLGQGPQFIFQYYEKEERGRGNFPDRFSARQFPNYSSELNVNALLLGDSALYLCASSHLQGPLAFGSGTRLTVV.

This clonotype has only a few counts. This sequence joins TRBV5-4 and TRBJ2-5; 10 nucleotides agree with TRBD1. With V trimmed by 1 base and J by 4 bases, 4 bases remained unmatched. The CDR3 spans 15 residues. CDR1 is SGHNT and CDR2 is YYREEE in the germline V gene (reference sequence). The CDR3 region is CASSLRDRGRETQYF. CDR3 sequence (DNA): TGTGCCAGCAGCTTGAGGGACAGGGGTCGAGAGACCCAGTACTTC. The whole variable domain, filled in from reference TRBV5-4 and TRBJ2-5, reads ETGVTQSPTHLIKTRGQQVTLRCSSQSGHNTVSWYQQALGQGPQFIFQYYREEENGRGNFPPRFSGLQFPNYSSELNVNALELDDSALYLCASSLRDRGRETQYFGPGTRLLVL.

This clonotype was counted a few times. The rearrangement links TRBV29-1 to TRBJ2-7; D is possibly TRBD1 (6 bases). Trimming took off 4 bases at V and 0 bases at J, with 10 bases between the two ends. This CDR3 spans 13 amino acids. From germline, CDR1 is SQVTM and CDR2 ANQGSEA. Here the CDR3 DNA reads TGCAGCGTTGGGGACACCGTCTCCTACGAGCAGTACTTC. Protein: CSVGDTVSYEQYF.

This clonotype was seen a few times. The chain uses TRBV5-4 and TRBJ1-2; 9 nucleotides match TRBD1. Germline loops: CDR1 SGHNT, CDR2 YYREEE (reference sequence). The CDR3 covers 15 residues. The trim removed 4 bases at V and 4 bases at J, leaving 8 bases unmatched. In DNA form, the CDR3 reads TGTGCCAGCAGCCCTGTACAGGGGGCCGGCTATGGCTACACCTTC. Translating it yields CASSPVQGAGYGYTF.

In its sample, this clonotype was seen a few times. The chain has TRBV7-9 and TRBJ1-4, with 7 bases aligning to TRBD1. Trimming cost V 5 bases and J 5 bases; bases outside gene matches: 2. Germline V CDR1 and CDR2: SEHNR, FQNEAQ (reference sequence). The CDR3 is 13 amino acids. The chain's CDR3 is CASSVTGNEKLFF. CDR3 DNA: TGTGCCAGCAGCGTGACAGGGAATGAAAAACTGTTTTTT.

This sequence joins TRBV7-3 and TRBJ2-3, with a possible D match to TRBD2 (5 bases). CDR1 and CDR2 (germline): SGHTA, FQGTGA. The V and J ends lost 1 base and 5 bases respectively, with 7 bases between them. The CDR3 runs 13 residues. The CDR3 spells CASSLREGDTQYF. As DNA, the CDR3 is TGTGCCAGCAGCTTAAGAGAGGGAGATACGCAGTATTTT.

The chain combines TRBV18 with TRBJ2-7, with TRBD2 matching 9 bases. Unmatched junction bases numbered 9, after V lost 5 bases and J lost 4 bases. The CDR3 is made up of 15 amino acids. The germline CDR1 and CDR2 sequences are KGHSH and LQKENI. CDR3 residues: CASSSDSGSVYEQYF. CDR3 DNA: TGTGCCAGCTCATCTGATAGCGGGAGTGTGTACGAGCAGTACTTC.

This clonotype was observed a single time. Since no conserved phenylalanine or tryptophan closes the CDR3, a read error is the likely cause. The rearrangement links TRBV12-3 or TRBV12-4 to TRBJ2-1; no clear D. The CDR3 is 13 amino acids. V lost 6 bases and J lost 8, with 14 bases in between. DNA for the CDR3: TGTGCCAGCAGCTTGGGGTCCGGCGATGAGCAGTTCTTA. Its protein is CASSLGSGDEQFL.